Below, 23 T cell receptor beta chains from the same sample are listed, as sequenced in a study of cytomegalovirus exposure and HLA in healthy donors. Primers: 60 Vbeta forward and 13 Jbeta reverse. Profiling relied on immunoSEQ multiplex PCR, and the TCRdb table lists in-frame clones only, not all of them. This table has 130,000 to 150,000 clones, about four fifths appearing once. The sample consisted of PBMCs. These receptors originate from a woman aged 18-35 years in good health and CMV-seropositive.

The chain uses TRBV19 and TRBJ2-6; a weak D match, TRBD2 (7 bases). CDR3 size: 16 residues. Per germline, CDR1 LNHDA and CDR2 SQIVND (reference sequence). Trimming pared 5 bases from V and 5 bases from J, leaving 16 bases between. CDR3 amino acids: CASSDLPGGRANVLTF. CDR3 DNA: TGTGCCAGTAGTGATCTACCGGGGGGCCGGGCCAACGTCCTGACTTTC.

This clone was recorded a few times. The V call is TRBV4-1, the J call TRBJ1-3, with 9 bases lining up with TRBD1. CDR1 is MGHRA, CDR2 YSYEKL, per germline. Trimming took 1 base from V and 10 from J; bases not matched to a gene: 2. The CDR3 totals 13 residues. Written as DNA, the CDR3 is TGCGCCAGCAGCCAAGGGGGACAGGGAACCATATATTTT. As protein: CASSQGGQGTIYF.

This chain links TRBV30 with TRBJ1-6; 9 nucleotides agree with TRBD1. With V trimmed by 0 bases and J by 7 bases, 4 bases remained unmatched. The CDR3 runs 15 residues. Germline lookup yields CDR1 GTSNPN and CDR2 SVGIG (reference sequence). The CDR3 sequence: CAWSVGGTGNSPLHF. In nucleotides, the CDR3 is TGTGCCTGGAGTGTAGGAGGGACAGGGAATTCACCCCTCCACTTT.

This chain links TRBV5-4 with TRBJ2-7; possibly TRBD1 for D (7 bases). CDR1 is SGHNT, CDR2 YYREEE, per germline (reference sequence). CDR3 length equals 14 residues. The V end lost 1 base, the J end lost 5 bases, and 13 bases lay between the germline ends. The CDR3 sequence: CASSLSRGVNEQYF. DNA for the CDR3: TGTGCCAGCAGCTTGAGCAGGGGGGTAAACGAGCAGTACTTC.

The chain joins TRBV6-5 to TRBJ1-2, with D hard to call. The CDR3 has 14 amino acids. Germline CDR1 reads MNHEY; CDR2 reads SVGAGI. V lost 2 bases, J lost 0 bases, and 7 bases lay in between. The chain's CDR3 is CASSYTATNYGYTF. The CDR3 DNA sequence: TGTGCCAGCAGTTACACTGCAACTAACTATGGCTACACCTTC.

The rearrangement links TRBV19 to TRBJ1-5; 10 positions agree with TRBD1. V lost 1 base to trimming and J lost 6 bases; unmatched junction nucleotides: 6. This CDR3 is built from 16 residues. Per the germline V gene, CDR1 is LNHDA and CDR2 is SQIVND (reference sequence). CDR3 coding DNA: TGTGCCAGTAGTATAGGACAGGGGGCTAGAGGTCAGCCCCAGCATTTT. Amino acids: CASSIGQGARGQPQHF.

The V gene is TRBV7-9, the J gene TRBJ1-6; D gene unclear. With 5 bases removed from V and 11 bases from J, the gap between germline ends came to 19 bases. This CDR3 spans 15 amino acids. The germline V gene encodes CDR1 SEHNR and CDR2 FQNEAQ (reference sequence). The CDR3 bases are TGTGCCAGCAGCCCCGGTGGTGGTTCGGGGACACCCCTCCACTTT. It specifies CASSPGGGSGTPLHF. Together with reference TRBV7-9 and TRBJ1-6, the CDR3 gives the full variable domain: DTGVSQNPRHKITKRGQNVTFRCDPISEHNRLYWYRQTLGQGPEFLTYFQNEAQLEKSRLLSDRFSAERPKGSFSTLEIQRTEQGDSAMYLCASSPGGGSGTPLHFGNGTRLTVT.

This sequence joins TRBV6-6 and TRBJ1-1, with D unresolved. The CDR3 length is 15 residues. Trimming left V 2 bases short and J 1 base short, with 11 bases between. CDR1 and CDR2 (germline): MNHNY, SVGAGI (reference sequence). The CDR3 spells CASSYTAVANTEAFF. In DNA form, the CDR3 reads TGTGCCAGCAGTTACACGGCGGTTGCGAACACTGAAGCTTTCTTT.

About this clone itself: An end of the junction differs from the germline gene, which may be a read error. J is TRBJ2-7 and V is TRBV7-9, with D unclear. Germline-derived CDR1 and CDR2 are SEHNR and FQNEAQ (reference sequence). This CDR3 comprises 12 residues. The DNA of the CDR3 is TGTTCCAGCAGCTTACGAGGCTACGAGCAGTACTTC. Translation gives CSSSLRGYEQYF.

Only one count was recorded for this clone. The rearrangement links TRBV27 to TRBJ1-1; D remains unclear. Germline assignment: CDR1 MNHEY and CDR2 SMNVEV (reference sequence). Trimming removed 3 bases at V and 3 bases at J, with 8 bases between. The CDR3 length is 13 residues. Here the CDR3 DNA reads TGTGCCAGCAGTTTCAGCCGGGACACTGAAGCTTTCTTT. Its translation is CASSFSRDTEAFF.

This clone came up a few times. This chain connects TRBV2 to TRBJ1-2; 9 bases fit TRBD1. CDR3 length: 16 amino acids. Trimming took 2 bases from V and 8 from J; bases not matched to a gene: 12. Germline CDR1 is SNHLY and CDR2 is FYNNEI. DNA of the CDR3: TGTGCCAGCAGTGAATCGGGTGGGGGACAGGGAGACGGCTACACCTTC. Translated: CASSESGGGQGDGYTF.

V is TRBV6-5 and J is TRBJ2-7; 11 bases align to TRBD1. Looked up from germline, CDR1 is MNHEY and CDR2 is SVGAGI. The CDR3 has 14 residues. Germline trimming cut 6 bases from V and 2 bases from J; bases unmatched to any gene: 3. In nucleotides, the CDR3 is TGTGCCAGCAGAAGGGGACAGGGGGCCTACGAGCAGTACTTC. The encoded protein is CASRRGQGAYEQYF.

The rearrangement links TRBV21-1 to TRBJ1-2; no check of the table's D call, TRBD1, against the DNA was made. TRBV21-1 is an annotated pseudogene. The CDR3 has 15 amino acids. Here the CDR3 reads CASSKATVTNYGYTF. CDR3 DNA sequence: TGTGCCAGCAGCAAAGCAACAGTAACAAACTATGGCTACACCTTC.

The CDR3 nucleotides read TGTGCCATCAGTGCTAGCGGGGGCACAGATACGCAGTATTTT. This codes for CAISASGGTDTQYF. The gene calls are TRBV10-3 and TRBJ2-3; 9 bases agree with TRBD2. Looked up from germline, CDR1 is ENHRY and CDR2 is SYGVKD. J was trimmed by 1 base and V by 4 bases; bases with no gene match: 0. The CDR3 consists of 14 residues.

The chain has TRBV11-2 and TRBJ2-7; possible D gene TRBD2, 6 bases. The CDR3 is made up of 15 amino acids. V gave up 5 bases and J gave up 3 bases, with 17 bases separating them. Germline CDR1 is SGHAT and CDR2 is FQNNGV. In nucleotides, the CDR3 is TGTGCCAGCAGCCCCGGACGGGGGATAGGCTACGAGCAGTACTTC. It encodes CASSPGRGIGYEQYF.

In its sample, this clone was seen once. The genes are TRBV5-4 and TRBJ2-3, with D uncertain. From germline, CDR1 is SGHNT and CDR2 YYREEE (reference sequence). Trimming removed 5 bases from V and 3 bases from J, with 7 bases in between. There are 12 residues in the CDR3. CDR3: CASSSGTDTQYF. CDR3 bases: TGTGCCAGCAGTTCCGGGACAGATACGCAGTATTTT.

This clone was seen more than once but under ten times. V is TRBV10-3 and J is TRBJ2-5, with D perhaps TRBD2 (7 bases). The CDR3 has 14 residues. Trimming stripped 4 bases from V and 1 base from J, with 10 bases between. Germline V gene data show CDR1 as ENHRY and CDR2 as SYGVKD. CDR3 protein: CAISGAGAQETQYF. The CDR3 coding sequence is TGTGCCATCAGTGGGGCGGGGGCCCAAGAGACCCAGTACTTC.

The chain carries TRBV5-1 and TRBJ2-3; 15 bases agree with TRBD2. Per the germline V gene, CDR1 is SGHRS and CDR2 is YFSETQ. With V trimmed by 3 bases and J by 8 bases, 10 bases remained unmatched. The CDR3 has 17 amino acids. The CDR3 sequence: CASSSGTSGGKVGTQYF. For the CDR3, the DNA is TGCGCCAGCAGCTCCGGGACTAGCGGGGGGAAAGTTGGTACGCAGTATTTT.

Note on this clone: Other DNA sequences in this sample translate to the same CDR3. The chain is built from TRBV19 and TRBJ2-7; D uncertain. Trimming stripped 2 bases from V and 2 bases from J, with 7 bases between. This CDR3 is built from 13 residues. Germline assignment: CDR1 LNHDA and CDR2 SQIVND (reference sequence). CDR3 coding DNA: TGTGCCAGTAGTATACGAGGCACCTACGAGCAGTACTTC. It yields the protein CASSIRGTYEQYF.

The chain carries TRBV4-1 and TRBJ1-1; 9 bases agree with TRBD1. With V trimmed by 8 bases and J by 4 bases, 8 bases remained unmatched. This CDR3 has 14 residues. Germline CDR1 reads MGHRA; CDR2 reads YSYEKL. Here the CDR3 DNA reads TGCGCCAGCCGGAAGGGGACAGGGAGCACTGAAGCTTTCTTT. It yields the protein CASRKGTGSTEAFF.

This clone was seen only a few times. The chain employs TRBV9 and TRBJ1-1; no reliable D call. Trimming took 0 bases from V and 0 from J, leaving 9 bases between them. Germline-derived CDR1 and CDR2 are SGDLS and YYNGEE. The CDR3 spans 15 residues. The CDR3 DNA reads as TGTGCCAGCAGCGTAGTTAACAGATTGAACACTGAAGCTTTCTTT. Protein sequence: CASSVVNRLNTEAFF.

The gene calls are TRBV18 and TRBJ2-7; weak D call: TRBD1 (5 bases). CDR1 is KGHSH and CDR2 is LQKENI in the germline V gene. Trimming removed 1 base from V and 3 bases from J, with 10 bases in between. There are 14 residues in the CDR3. The CDR3 sequence is CASSPLPGNYEQYF. The CDR3 DNA sequence: TGTGCCAGCTCACCACTTCCAGGGAACTACGAGCAGTACTTC. The entire variable domain, with the rest obtained from reference TRBV18 and TRBJ2-7, is as follows: NAGVMQNPRHLVRRRGQEARLRCSPMKGHSHVYWYRQLPEEGLKFMVYLQKENIIDESGMPKERFSAEFPKEGPSILRIQQVVRGDSAAYFCASSPLPGNYEQYFGPGTRLTVT.

This chain joins TRBV30 and TRBJ2-1; D perhaps matches TRBD2 (5 bases). There are 16 residues in the CDR3. In germline, CDR1 is GTSNPN, CDR2 SVGIG (reference sequence). V lost 4 bases and J lost 3, with 19 bases in between. The CDR3 coding sequence is TGTGCCTGGATACCTCTACCGGGAATCGTCTACAATGAGCAGTTCTTC. Its translation is CAWIPLPGIVYNEQFF.